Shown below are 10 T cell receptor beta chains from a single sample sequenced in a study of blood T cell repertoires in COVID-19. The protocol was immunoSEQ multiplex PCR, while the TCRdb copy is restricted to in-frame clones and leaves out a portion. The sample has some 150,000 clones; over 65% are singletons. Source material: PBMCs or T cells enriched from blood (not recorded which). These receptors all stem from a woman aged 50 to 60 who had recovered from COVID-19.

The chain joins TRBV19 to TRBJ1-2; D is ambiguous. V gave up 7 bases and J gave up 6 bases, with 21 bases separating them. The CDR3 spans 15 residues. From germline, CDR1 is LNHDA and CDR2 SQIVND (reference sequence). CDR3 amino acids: CASTYQASGGDGYTF. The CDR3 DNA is TGTGCCAGTACCTATCAGGCGTCTGGAGGAGATGGCTACACCTTC.

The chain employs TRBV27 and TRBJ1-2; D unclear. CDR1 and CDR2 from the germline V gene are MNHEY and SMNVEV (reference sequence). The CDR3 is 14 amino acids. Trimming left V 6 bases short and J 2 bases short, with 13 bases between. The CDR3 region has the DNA TGTGCCAGCAGCCCGGACGGAGGGAACTATGGCTACACCTTC. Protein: CASSPDGGNYGYTF.

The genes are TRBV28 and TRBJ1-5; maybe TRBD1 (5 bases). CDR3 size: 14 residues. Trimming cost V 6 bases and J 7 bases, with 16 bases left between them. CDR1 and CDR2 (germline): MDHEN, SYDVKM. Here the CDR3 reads CASRLGPRGQPQHF. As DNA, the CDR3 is TGTGCCAGCAGACTGGGACCCCGGGGGCAGCCCCAGCATTTT. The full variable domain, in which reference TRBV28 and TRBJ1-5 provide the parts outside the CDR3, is DVKVTQSSRYLVKRTGEKVFLECVQDMDHENMFWYRQDPGLGLRLIYFSYDVKMKEKGDIPEGYSVSREKKERFSLILESASTNQTSMYLCASRLGPRGQPQHFGDGTRLSIL.

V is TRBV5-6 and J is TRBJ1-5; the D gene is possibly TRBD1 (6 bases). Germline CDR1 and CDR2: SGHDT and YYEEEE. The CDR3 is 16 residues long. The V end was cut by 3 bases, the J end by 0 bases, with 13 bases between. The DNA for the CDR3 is TGTGCCAGCAGCTCGGGCAGGGGTAGTAGCAATCAGCCCCAGCATTTT. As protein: CASSSGRGSSNQPQHF.

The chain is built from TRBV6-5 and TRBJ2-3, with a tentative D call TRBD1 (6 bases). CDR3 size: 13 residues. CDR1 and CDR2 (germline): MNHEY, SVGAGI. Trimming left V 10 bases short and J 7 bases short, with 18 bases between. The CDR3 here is CATFTGNRNTQYF. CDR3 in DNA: TGTGCCACCTTTACAGGGAACAGGAATACGCAGTATTTT.

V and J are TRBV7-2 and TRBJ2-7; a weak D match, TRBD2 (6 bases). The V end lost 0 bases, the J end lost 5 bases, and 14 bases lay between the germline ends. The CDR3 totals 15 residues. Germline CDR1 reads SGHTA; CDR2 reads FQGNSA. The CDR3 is CASSLAGLARDEQYV. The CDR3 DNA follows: TGTGCCAGCAGCTTAGCGGGACTGGCTCGTGACGAGCAGTACGTC.

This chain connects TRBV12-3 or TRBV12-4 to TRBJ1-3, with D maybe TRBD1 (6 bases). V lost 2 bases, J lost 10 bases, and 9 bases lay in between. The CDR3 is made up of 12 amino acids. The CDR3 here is CASSLIRGTIYF. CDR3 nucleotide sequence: TGTGCCAGCAGTTTAATCAGGGGAACCATATATTTT.

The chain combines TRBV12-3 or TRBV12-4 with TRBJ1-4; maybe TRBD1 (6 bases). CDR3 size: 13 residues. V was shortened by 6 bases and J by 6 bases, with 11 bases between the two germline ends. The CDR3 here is CASRAGEHEKLFF. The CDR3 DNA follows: TGTGCCAGCAGGGCAGGGGAGCATGAAAAACTGTTTTTT.

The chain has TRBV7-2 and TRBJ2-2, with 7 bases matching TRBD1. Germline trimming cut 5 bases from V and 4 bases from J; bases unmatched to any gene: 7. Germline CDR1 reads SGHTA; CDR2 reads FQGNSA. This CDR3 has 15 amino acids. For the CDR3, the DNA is TGTGCCAGCAGCCCCCGACAGGGTCGCACCGGGGAGCTGTTTTTT. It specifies CASSPRQGRTGELFF.

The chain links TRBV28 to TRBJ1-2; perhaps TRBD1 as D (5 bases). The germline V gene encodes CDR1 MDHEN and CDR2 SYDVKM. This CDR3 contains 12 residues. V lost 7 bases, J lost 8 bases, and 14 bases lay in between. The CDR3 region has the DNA TGTGCCAGCAATGGGGCCTTATGGGGCTACACCTTC. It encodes CASNGALWGYTF.